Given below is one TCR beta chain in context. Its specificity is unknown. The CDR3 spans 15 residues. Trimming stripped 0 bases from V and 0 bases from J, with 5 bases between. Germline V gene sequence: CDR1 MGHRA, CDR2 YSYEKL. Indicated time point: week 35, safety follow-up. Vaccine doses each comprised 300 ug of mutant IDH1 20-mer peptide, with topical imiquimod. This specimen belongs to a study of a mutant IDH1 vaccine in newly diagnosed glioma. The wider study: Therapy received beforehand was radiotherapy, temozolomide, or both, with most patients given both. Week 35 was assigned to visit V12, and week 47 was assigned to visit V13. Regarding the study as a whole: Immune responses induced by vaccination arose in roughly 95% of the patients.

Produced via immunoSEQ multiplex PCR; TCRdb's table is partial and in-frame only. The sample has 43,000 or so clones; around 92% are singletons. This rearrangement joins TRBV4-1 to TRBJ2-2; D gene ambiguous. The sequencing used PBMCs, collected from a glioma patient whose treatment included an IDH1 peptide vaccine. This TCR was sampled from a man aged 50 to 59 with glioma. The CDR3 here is CASSQEVTNTGELFF. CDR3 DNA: TGCGCCAGCAGCCAAGAAGTCACGAACACCGGGGAGCTGTTTTTT.